This is a list of T cell receptor beta chains from one sample in a study of CD8 T cells in ankylosing spondylitis. Via MiXCR, TCRdb re-called the 5' RACE reads, giving one row per CDR3 protein. In the table there are more than 250,000 distinct CDR3 sequences, under 14% of which are singletons. The sequenced sample consisted of blood, either unsorted or a sorted T cell fraction (not recorded which). The receptors originated from a female donor with ankylosing spondylitis or in good health (not recorded which). The CDR3 runs from the conserved cysteine through the conserved F or W.

>TRBV5-1|16
CASRASGGGSSYEQYF
>TRBV20-1|14
CSAREETSTDTQYF
>TRBV5-4|14
CASSLTGAGNIQYF
>TRBV7-2|16
CASSLVLAGGADTQYF
>TRBV5-6|13
CASAGTGRPPLHF
>TRBV12-3/TRBV12-4|14
CASSFDSNTGELFF
>TRBV20-1|14
CSARDEQANGEQYF
>TRBV27|14
CATYRGQGNTEAFF
>TRBV10-3|15
CAITGTSGRNNEQYF
>TRBV6-6|12
CAIGTVGEKLFF
>TRBV10-3|13
CAIRDGPTGELFF
>TRBV12-3/TRBV12-4|12
CASTPIGNTIYF
>TRBV5-1|15
CASSRGPGDDEKLFF
>TRBV5-1|14
CASSLQTESAEAFF
>TRBV11-2|15
CASSSGQGGTGELFF
>TRBV20-1|15
CSASALAWNTGELFF
>TRBV20-1|16
CSARDRPSPLENIQYF
>TRBV7-9|14
CASSQAGATYKQYF
>TRBV20-1|20
CCARRPIGLAGVPAYNEQFF
>TRBV6-5|13
CASSYQDGHTIYF
>TRBV12-3/TRBV12-4|14
CASSLYEYNSPLHF
>TRBV28|15
CASTPGQAYNSPLHF
>TRBV20-1|13
CSAREGDRGGYTF
>TRBV12-3/TRBV12-4|14
CASSLGRGRETQYF
>TRBV9|15
CASSAGTVSFGEQYF
>TRBV12-3/TRBV12-4|16
CASSLSPLAVAYEQYF
>TRBV20-1|11
CSVRALNEQFF
>TRBV5-5|14
CASSLAGGEQPQHF
>TRBV20-1|13
CSARSRGLTEAFF
>TRBV28|15
CASSSSGVNGNTIYF
>TRBV28|17
CASSYGTSGSQSYEQYF
>TRBV9|15
CASSPRTRREETQYF
>TRBV14|13
CASSPIRVGEQYF
>TRBV24-1|15
CATSGLSSSYNEQFF
>TRBV5-1|15
CASSLNRDALETQYF
>TRBV7-9|11
CASSFGIEQFF
>TRBV5-6|13
CASIPQGDTEAFF
>TRBV5-5|17
CASSSPDVQGSNQPQHF
>TRBV7-2|15
CASSLGFRGSGGYTF
>TRBV7-2|18
CASSLRRGGGTPTDTQYF
>TRBV5-6|14
CASSPIAGAAEQFF
>TRBV12-3/TRBV12-4|19
CASSLWEVTSVSGANVLTF
>TRBV20-1|14
CSARGGTGISEQYF
>TRBV5-1|15
CASSLLQGSGETQYF
>TRBV6-1|14
CASSDWQGASPQYF
>TRBV12-3/TRBV12-4|15
CASSFGTGTSETQYF
>TRBV28|12
CASSSWTGELFF
>TRBV7-6|18
CASSLVGLEGLLSNEQFF
>TRBV20-1|13
CSGQGKINSPLHF
>TRBV10-3|14
CAIRPGSTTGELFF
>TRBV5-1|15
CASSLQGAGQEPQHF